This TCR beta chain emerged from a study of blood T cell repertoires in COVID-19. Study information: COVID-19 samples collected from the United States, Italy and Spain covered acute and convalescent phases.

Original handling: Amplification of reference gene primers was used by the study to estimate nucleated cell counts. TCRdb's table, derived via immunoSEQ multiplex PCR, lists solely in-frame clones and lacks some. The D gene and trimming were derived from the DNA, and the V and J assignments and clone size from that table. The sample records 100,000 or so clones, 65% to 90% being singletons. This receptor was taken from a man between 60 and 70 years old with acute or convalescent COVID-19. The sequenced sample was peripheral blood.

CDR3 residues: CASSLLSAHSGNTIYF. In nucleotides, the CDR3 is TGTGCCAGCAGCTTACTCTCCGCACACTCTGGAAACACCATATATTTT. The chain links TRBV7-2 to TRBJ1-3, with D uncertain. The length of the CDR3 is 16 residues. V was trimmed by 2 bases and J by 0 bases, leaving 11 bases between them. The V gene's germline CDR1 is SGHTA and CDR2 FQGNSA.